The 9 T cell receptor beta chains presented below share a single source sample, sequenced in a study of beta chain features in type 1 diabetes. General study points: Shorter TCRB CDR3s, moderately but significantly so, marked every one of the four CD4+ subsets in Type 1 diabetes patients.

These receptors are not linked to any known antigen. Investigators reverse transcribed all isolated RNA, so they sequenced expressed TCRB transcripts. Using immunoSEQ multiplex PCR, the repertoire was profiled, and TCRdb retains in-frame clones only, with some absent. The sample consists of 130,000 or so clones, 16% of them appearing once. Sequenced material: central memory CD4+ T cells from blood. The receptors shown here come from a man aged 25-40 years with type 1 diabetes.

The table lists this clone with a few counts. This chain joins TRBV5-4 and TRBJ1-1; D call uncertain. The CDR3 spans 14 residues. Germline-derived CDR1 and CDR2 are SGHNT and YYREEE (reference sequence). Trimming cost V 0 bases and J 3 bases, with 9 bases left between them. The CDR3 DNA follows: TGTGCCAGCAGCTTGGGGGCGCAAGACACTGAAGCTTTCTTT. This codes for CASSLGAQDTEAFF.

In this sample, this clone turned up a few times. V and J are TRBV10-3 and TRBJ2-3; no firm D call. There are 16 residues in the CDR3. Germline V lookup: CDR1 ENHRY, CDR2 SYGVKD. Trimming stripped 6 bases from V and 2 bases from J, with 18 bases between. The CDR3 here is CAIRHNGDQYTDTQYF. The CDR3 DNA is TGTGCCATCAGACACAACGGCGACCAATACACAGATACGCAGTATTTT.

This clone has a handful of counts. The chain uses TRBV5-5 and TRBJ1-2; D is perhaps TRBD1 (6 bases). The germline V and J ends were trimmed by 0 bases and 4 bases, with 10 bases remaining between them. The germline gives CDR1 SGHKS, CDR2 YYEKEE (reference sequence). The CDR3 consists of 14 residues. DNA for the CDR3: TGTGCCAGCAGCTTGGGGACAGCATCCTATGGCTACACCTTC. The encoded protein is CASSLGTASYGYTF.

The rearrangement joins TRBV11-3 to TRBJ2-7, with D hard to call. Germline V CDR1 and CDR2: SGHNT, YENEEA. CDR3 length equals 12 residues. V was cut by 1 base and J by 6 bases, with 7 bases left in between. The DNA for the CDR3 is TGTGCCAGCAGCTTAGTAGGTACCGAGCAGTACTTC. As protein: CASSLVGTEQYF. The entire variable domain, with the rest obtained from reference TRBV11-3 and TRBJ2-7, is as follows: EAGVVQSPRYKIIEKKQPVAFWCNPISGHNTLYWYLQNLGQGPELLIRYENEEAVDDSQLPKDRFSAERLKGVDSTLKIQPAELGDSAVYLCASSLVGTEQYFGPGTRLTVT.

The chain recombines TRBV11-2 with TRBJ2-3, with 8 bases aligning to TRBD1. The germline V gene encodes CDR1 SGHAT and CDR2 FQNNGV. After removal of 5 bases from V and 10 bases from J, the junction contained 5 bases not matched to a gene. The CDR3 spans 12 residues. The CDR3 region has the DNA TGTGCCAGCAGCCCCCAGGACAGGGCGCAGTATTTT. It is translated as CASSPQDRAQYF. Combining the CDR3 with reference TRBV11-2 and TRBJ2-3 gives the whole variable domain EAGVAQSPRYKIIEKRQSVAFWCNPISGHATLYWYQQILGQGPKLLIQFQNNGVVDDSQLPKDRFSAERLKGVDSTLKIQPAKLEDSAVYLCASSPQDRAQYFGPGTRLTVL.

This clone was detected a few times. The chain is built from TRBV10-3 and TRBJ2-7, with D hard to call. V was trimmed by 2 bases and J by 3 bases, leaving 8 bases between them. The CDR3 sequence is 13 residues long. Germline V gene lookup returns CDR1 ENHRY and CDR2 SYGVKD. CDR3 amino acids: CAISEVYYYEQYF. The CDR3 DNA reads TGTGCCATCAGTGAGGTCTACTACTACGAGCAGTACTTC.

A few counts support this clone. CDR3 nucleotide sequence: TGCAGTGCTAACAAGGCCTACGAGCAGTACTTC. This gives the protein CSANKAYEQYF. This rearrangement joins TRBV20-1 to TRBJ2-7, with no clear D. Germline values: CDR1 DFQATT, CDR2 SNEGSKA (reference sequence). Trimming removed 4 bases at V and 2 bases at J, with 6 bases between. This CDR3 comprises 11 residues.

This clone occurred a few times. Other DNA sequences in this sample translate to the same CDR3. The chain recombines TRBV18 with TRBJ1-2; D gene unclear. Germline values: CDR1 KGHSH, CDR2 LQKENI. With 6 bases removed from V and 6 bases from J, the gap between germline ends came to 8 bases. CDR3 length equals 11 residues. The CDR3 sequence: CASSPGDGYTF. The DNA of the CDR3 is TGTGCCAGCTCCCCGGGCGATGGCTACACCTTC.

The CDR3 coding sequence is TGCGCCAGCAGTCAAACCTCAGGGACAGGGGGTCGGGAAGGCTACACCTTC. Protein: CASSQTSGTGGREGYTF. The chain recombines TRBV23-1 with TRBJ1-2, with 11 bases matching TRBD1. TRBV23-1 is an open reading frame whose function is uncertain. This CDR3 has 17 amino acids. V gave up 2 bases and J gave up 8 bases; unmatched junction bases: 13.